This T cell receptor (beta chain) emerged from a study of blood T cell repertoires in COVID-19. Study summary: T cells, B-cell-depleted T cells, or PBMCs provided the cDNA or gDNA that served as material.

The data were produced by immunoSEQ multiplex PCR, yet TCRdb's version contains in-frame clones alone and is incomplete. The sample lists about 92,000 clones, about 91% occurring once. The receptor comes from a human donor with active COVID-19. The donor label of this sample is uncertain. The sample comprised peripheral blood.

CDR3: CASSEITGGKDTQYF. CDR3 in DNA: TGTGCCAGCAGTGAAATCACAGGGGGCAAGGATACGCAGTATTTT. The chain is built from TRBV6-1 and TRBJ2-3; 9 bases are a match to TRBD1. The CDR3 length is 15 residues. J gave up 6 bases and V 2 bases, and 6 bases lay outside the gene matches. The V gene's germline CDR1 is MNHNS and CDR2 SASEGT.